The 19 T cell receptor beta chains reported below all come from one sample, sequenced in a study of cytotoxic CD8 clonotypes in ibrutinib-treated CLL. TCRdb's copy holds only in-frame clones and misses some; the assay was immunoSEQ multiplex PCR. Among about 50,000 clones, 57% were seen once, and the ten largest hold roughly a quarter. The sample consisted of PBMCs, taken after 24 months of ibrutinib treatment. Every receptor here comes from a human donor with chronic lymphocytic leukemia.

This clone has a single count. The chain combines TRBV5-6 with TRBJ2-6, with no clear D. Trimming cost V 1 base and J 4 bases, with 3 bases left between them. Germline lookup yields CDR1 SGHDT and CDR2 YYEEEE. This CDR3 has 13 amino acids. The CDR3, as DNA: TGTGCCAGCAGCTTGCGCGGGGCCAACGTCCTGACTTTC. Translation: CASSLRGANVLTF.

The V call is TRBV5-1, the J call TRBJ1-2; possible D gene TRBD1, 5 bases. This CDR3 is 14 amino acids long. Germline lookup yields CDR1 SGHRS and CDR2 YFSETQ. V was cut by 3 bases and J by 6 bases, with 15 bases left in between. CDR3: CASSSTTVNHGYTF. The CDR3 bases are TGCGCCAGCAGCTCCACGACAGTGAACCATGGCTACACCTTC.

The chain couples TRBV5-1 to TRBJ1-2; D remains unclear. The CDR3 loop spans 15 amino acids. Per germline, CDR1 SGHRS and CDR2 YFSETQ. V lost 2 bases, J lost 3 bases, and 14 bases lay in between. Written as DNA, the CDR3 is TGCGCCAGCAGCTTACTCATGGGTTTGGACTATGGCTACACCTTC. Encoded protein: CASSLLMGLDYGYTF.

The chain employs TRBV19 and TRBJ1-5, with TRBD1 as a possible D gene (6 bases). Per the germline V gene, CDR1 is LNHDA and CDR2 is SQIVND (reference sequence). CDR3 length: 12 amino acids. The V end lost 10 bases, the J end lost 6 bases, and 13 bases lay between the germline ends. The CDR3 protein is CATDEGVQPQHF. In DNA form, the CDR3 reads TGTGCCACAGACGAGGGGGTTCAGCCCCAGCATTTT.

The V call is TRBV5-1, the J call TRBJ2-7; D not certain. Trimming took off 0 bases at V and 2 bases at J, with 12 bases between the two ends. This CDR3 is 15 amino acids long. Germline V gives CDR1 SGHRS, CDR2 YFSETQ. DNA of the CDR3: TGCGCCAGCAGCTTGGGTGTTTTCGAGGCCTACGAGCAGTACTTC. Its translation: CASSLGVFEAYEQYF. Full variable domain (remainder filled in from reference TRBV5-1 and TRBJ2-7): KAGVTQTPRYLIKTRGQQVTLSCSPISGHRSVSWYQQTPGQGLQFLFEYFSETQRNKGNFPGRFSGRQFSNSRSEMNVSTLELGDSALYLCASSLGVFEAYEQYFGPGTRLTVT.

V and J are TRBV12-1 and TRBJ1-2; the DNA was not used to check the table's D call, TRBD1. TRBV12-1 is noted as a pseudogene. CDR3 length equals 17 residues. CDR3 residues: CASSFEVSGFYDYGYTF. The CDR3 nucleotides are TGTGCCAGCAGCTTTGAAGTGTCAGGGTTTTATGACTATGGCTACACCTTC.

V is TRBV5-1 and J is TRBJ1-5, with D possibly TRBD1 on 5 matching bases. The CDR3 is 14 residues long. Trimming left V 4 bases short and J 3 bases short, with 11 bases between. The germline V gene encodes CDR1 SGHRS and CDR2 YFSETQ. The CDR3 loop is CASSLGGPNQPQHF. CDR3 sequence (DNA): TGCGCCAGCAGCCTCGGGGGTCCCAATCAGCCCCAGCATTTT. The full variable domain, completed using reference TRBV5-1 and TRBJ1-5, is KAGVTQTPRYLIKTRGQQVTLSCSPISGHRSVSWYQQTPGQGLQFLFEYFSETQRNKGNFPGRFSGRQFSNSRSEMNVSTLELGDSALYLCASSLGGPNQPQHFGDGTRLSIL.

The J gene is TRBJ1-4, the V gene TRBV7-9, with a weak D call TRBD1 (6 bases). Germline V gene data show CDR1 as SEHNR and CDR2 as FQNEAQ (reference sequence). The length of the CDR3 is 15 residues. The V gene lost 5 bases and the J gene lost 7 bases, with 17 bases spanning the gap. Written as DNA, the CDR3 is TGTGCCAGCAGCGCACTTCCGGGGGCGGGTGAAAAACTGTTTTTT. It codes for CASSALPGAGEKLFF. The full variable domain, its missing parts supplied by reference TRBV7-9 and TRBJ1-4, is DTGVSQNPRHKITKRGQNVTFRCDPISEHNRLYWYRQTLGQGPEFLTYFQNEAQLEKSRLLSDRFSAERPKGSFSTLEIQRTEQGDSAMYLCASSALPGAGEKLFFGSGTQLSVL.

This chain uses TRBV5-6 with TRBJ2-3; TRBD2 is a possible D gene (7 bases). The germline gives CDR1 SGHDT, CDR2 YYEEEE. V lost 3 bases and J 4 bases, leaving 18 bases between the germline ends. The CDR3 sequence is 16 residues long. CDR3 coding DNA: TGTGCCAGCAGCTATTACTCCGGGGGGCCCCCAGATACGCAGTATTTT. It codes for CASSYYSGGPPDTQYF.

This clone showed up just once. The rearrangement uses TRBV5-1 and TRBJ2-5; D remains unclear. V was pared by 6 bases and J by 2 bases, with 11 bases between. This CDR3 is 13 amino acids long. Germline-derived CDR1 and CDR2 are SGHRS and YFSETQ. The CDR3 region is CASKNTPQETQYF. Here the CDR3 DNA reads TGCGCCAGCAAAAACACTCCTCAAGAGACCCAGTACTTC.

This chain links TRBV4-1 with TRBJ1-2; D remains ambiguous. Germline values: CDR1 MGHRA, CDR2 YSYEKL. V lost 4 bases to trimming and J lost 7 bases, with 16 bases between them. The CDR3 contains 14 residues. The CDR3 is CASSPVVIEAGYTF. Here the CDR3 DNA reads TGCGCCAGCAGCCCCGTAGTCATCGAAGCTGGCTACACCTTC.

This clone was counted many times. V and J are TRBV9 and TRBJ1-6; no clear D gene. V shed 0 bases and J shed 7 bases, with 8 bases lying between them. This CDR3 contains 14 residues. Per germline, CDR1 SGDLS and CDR2 YYNGEE. Here the CDR3 reads CASSVARQNSPLHF. For the CDR3, the DNA is TGTGCCAGCAGCGTAGCTCGGCAGAATTCACCCCTCCACTTT. The variable domain in full, completed from reference TRBV9 and TRBJ1-6, reads DSGVTQTPKHLITATGQRVTLRCSPRSGDLSVYWYQQSLDQGLQFLIQYYNGEERAKGNILERFSAQQFPDLHSELNLSSLELGDSALYFCASSVARQNSPLHFGNGTRLTVT.

This clone was observed a few times. This chain connects TRBV19 to TRBJ1-1, with TRBD1 matching over 9 bases. V lost 6 bases, J lost 4 bases, and 9 bases stayed unmatched. CDR1 LNHDA and CDR2 SQIVND come from the germline V gene (reference sequence). This CDR3 region has 15 residues. The CDR3 region has the DNA TGTGCCAGTAGGCGGTCACAGGGGGCAGGCACTGAAGCTTTCTTT. As protein: CASRRSQGAGTEAFF.

A single count supports this clone. The chain combines TRBV19 with TRBJ1-2; TRBD1 matches at 7 bases. Losses at the gene ends were 7 bases for V and 4 bases for J; bases not matched to a gene: 6. Germline values: CDR1 LNHDA, CDR2 SQIVND (reference sequence). The CDR3 consists of 13 residues. CDR3 in DNA: TGTGCCAGTAAACAGACAGGGTTCTATGGCTACACCTTC. This codes for CASKQTGFYGYTF. The complete variable domain, with remaining parts taken from reference TRBV19 and TRBJ1-2, reads DGGITQSPKYLFRKEGQNVTLSCEQNLNHDAMYWYRQDPGQGLRLIYYSQIVNDFQKGDIAEGYSVSREKKESFPLTVTSAQKNPTAFYLCASKQTGFYGYTFGSGTRLTVV.

This clone was recorded a few times. The chain links TRBV2 to TRBJ1-6; TRBD1 might be the D (6 bases). The CDR3 covers 15 residues. Trimming cost V 3 bases and J 5 bases, with 11 bases left between them. CDR1 and CDR2 (germline): SNHLY, FYNNEI. The CDR3: CASSELTGNNSPLHF. The CDR3, as DNA: TGTGCCAGCAGTGAGCTAACAGGGAATAATTCACCCCTCCACTTT.

This clone was counted between two and nine times. The chain combines TRBV5-1 with TRBJ2-7; D might be TRBD1 (6 bases). Germline V gene data show CDR1 as SGHRS and CDR2 as YFSETQ. V shed 4 bases and J shed 0 bases, with 14 bases lying between them. The CDR3 is made up of 15 amino acids. The DNA of the CDR3 is TGCGCCAGCAGCCCGGCGCAGGGGCTCTCCTACGAGCAGTACTTC. Protein: CASSPAQGLSYEQYF.

The genes are TRBV6-6 and TRBJ2-4, with D maybe TRBD1 (5 bases). The CDR3 spans 15 residues. Trimming took 0 bases from V and 7 from J, leaving 13 bases between them. The germline V gene encodes CDR1 MNHNY and CDR2 SVGAGI (reference sequence). The CDR3 spells CASSYSTAAENIQYF. DNA of the CDR3: TGTGCCAGCAGTTACTCGACAGCTGCCGAGAACATTCAGTACTTC.

In this sample, this clone turned up once. The chain links TRBV6-1 to TRBJ1-3; weak D call: TRBD1 (6 bases). Trimming took off 2 bases at V and 3 bases at J, with 17 bases between the two ends. Germline CDR1 and CDR2: MNHNS and SASEGT. The length of the CDR3 is 17 residues. The CDR3 sequence is CASSELKGGRGGNTIYF. In nucleotides, the CDR3 is TGTGCCAGCAGTGAATTAAAAGGGGGAAGGGGTGGAAACACCATATATTTT.

The chain combines TRBV5-1 with TRBJ2-5; no definite D call. Trimming cost V 0 bases and J 2 bases, with 5 bases left between them. This CDR3 region has 13 residues. The germline V gene has CDR1 SGHRS and CDR2 YFSETQ. CDR3 sequence reads: CASSLGQQETQYF. Here the CDR3 DNA reads TGCGCCAGCAGCTTGGGCCAGCAAGAGACCCAGTACTTC.